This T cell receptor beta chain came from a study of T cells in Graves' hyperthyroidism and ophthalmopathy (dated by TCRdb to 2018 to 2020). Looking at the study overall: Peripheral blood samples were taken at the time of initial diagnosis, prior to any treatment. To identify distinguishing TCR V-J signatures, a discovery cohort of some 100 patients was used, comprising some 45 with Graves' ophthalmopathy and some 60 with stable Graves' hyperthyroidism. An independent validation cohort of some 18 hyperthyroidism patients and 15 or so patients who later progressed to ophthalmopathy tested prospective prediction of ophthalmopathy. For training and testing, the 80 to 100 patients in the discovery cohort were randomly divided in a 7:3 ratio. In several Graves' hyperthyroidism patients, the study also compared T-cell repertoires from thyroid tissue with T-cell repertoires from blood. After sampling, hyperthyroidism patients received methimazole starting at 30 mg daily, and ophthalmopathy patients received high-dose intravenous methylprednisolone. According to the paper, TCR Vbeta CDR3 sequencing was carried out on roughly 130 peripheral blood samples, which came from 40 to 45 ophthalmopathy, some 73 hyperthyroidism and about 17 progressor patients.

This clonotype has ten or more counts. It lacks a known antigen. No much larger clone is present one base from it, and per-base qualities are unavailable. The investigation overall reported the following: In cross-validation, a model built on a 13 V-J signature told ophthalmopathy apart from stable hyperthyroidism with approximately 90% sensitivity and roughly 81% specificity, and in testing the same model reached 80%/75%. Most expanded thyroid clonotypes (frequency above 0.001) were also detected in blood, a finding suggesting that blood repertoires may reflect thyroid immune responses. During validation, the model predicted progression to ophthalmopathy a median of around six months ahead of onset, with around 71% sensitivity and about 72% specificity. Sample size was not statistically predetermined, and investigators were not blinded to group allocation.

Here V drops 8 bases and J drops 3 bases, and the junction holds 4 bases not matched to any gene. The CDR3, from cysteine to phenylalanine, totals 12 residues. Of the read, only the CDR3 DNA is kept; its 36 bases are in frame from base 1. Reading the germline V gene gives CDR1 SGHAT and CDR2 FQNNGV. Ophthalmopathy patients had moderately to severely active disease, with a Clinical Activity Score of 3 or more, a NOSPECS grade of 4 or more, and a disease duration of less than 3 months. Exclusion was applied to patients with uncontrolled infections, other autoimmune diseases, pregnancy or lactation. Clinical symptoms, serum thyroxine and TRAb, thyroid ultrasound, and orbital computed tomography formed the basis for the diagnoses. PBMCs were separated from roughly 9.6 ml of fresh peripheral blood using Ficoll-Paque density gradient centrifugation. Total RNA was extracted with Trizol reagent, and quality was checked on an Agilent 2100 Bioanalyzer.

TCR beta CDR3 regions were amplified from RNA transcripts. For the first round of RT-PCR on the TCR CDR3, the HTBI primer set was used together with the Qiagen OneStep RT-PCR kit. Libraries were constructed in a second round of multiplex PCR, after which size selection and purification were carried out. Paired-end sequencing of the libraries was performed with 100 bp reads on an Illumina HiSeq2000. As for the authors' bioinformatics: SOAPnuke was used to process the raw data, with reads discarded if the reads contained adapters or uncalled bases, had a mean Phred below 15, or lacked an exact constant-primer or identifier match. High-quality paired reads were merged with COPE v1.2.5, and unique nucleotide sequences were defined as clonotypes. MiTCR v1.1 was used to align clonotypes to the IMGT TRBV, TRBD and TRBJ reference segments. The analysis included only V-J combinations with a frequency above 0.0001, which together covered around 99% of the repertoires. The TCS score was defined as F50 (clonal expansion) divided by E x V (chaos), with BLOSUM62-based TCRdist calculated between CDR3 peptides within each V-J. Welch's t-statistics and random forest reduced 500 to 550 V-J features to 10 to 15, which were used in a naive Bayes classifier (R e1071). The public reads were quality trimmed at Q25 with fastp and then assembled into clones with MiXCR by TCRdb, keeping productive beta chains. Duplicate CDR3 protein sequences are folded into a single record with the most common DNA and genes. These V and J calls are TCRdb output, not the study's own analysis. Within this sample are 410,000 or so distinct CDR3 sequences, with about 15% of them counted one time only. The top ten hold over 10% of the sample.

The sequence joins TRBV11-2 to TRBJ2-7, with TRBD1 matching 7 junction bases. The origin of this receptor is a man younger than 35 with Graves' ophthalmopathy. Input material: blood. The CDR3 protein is CASRRQGYEQYF. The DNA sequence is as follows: TGTGCCAGCCGACGACAGGGCTACGAGCAGTACTTC.